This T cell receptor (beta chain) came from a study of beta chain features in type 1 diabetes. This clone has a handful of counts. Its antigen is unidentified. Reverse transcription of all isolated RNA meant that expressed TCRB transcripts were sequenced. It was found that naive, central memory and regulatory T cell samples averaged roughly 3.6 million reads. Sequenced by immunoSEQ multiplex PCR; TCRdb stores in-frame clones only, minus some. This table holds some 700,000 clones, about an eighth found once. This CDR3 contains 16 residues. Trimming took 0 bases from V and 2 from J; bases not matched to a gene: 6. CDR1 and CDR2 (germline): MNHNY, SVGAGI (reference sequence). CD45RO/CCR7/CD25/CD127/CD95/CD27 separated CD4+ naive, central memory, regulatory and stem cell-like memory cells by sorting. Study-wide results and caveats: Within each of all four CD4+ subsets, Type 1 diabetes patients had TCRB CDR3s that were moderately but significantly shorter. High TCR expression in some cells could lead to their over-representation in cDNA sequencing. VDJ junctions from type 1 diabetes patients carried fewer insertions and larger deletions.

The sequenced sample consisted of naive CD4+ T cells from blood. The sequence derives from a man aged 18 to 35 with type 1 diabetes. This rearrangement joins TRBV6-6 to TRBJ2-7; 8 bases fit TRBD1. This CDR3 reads CASSYSHRGTPYEQYF. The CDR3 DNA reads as TGTGCCAGCAGTTACTCGCACAGGGGGACTCCCTACGAGCAGTACTTC.